This paragraph reports one T cell receptor (beta chain). No antigen is known for it. The sample belongs to a study of cytomegalovirus exposure and HLA in healthy donors. Study-level points and caveats: A later analysis found most CMV-associated TCR beta chains apparently HLA-restricted. A previous analysis found most TCR beta V segments productive roughly 87% or roughly 30% of the time. A later analysis found TCR association rates differed by HLA locus, highest for DRB1 and lowest for HLA-C. Presence/absence analyses treated sequencing depth as roughly uniform across donors.

A multiplex PCR was run with 60 Vbeta primers and 13 Jbeta primers. The assay was immunoSEQ multiplex PCR, and TCRdb's table has in-frame clones only and misses some. The sample consists of approximately 190,000 clones, approximately 78% of them appearing once. Losses at the gene ends were 4 bases for V and 1 base for J; bases not matched to a gene: 2. Germline loops: CDR1 MNHEY, CDR2 SVGAGI. This CDR3 has 15 residues. The TCR sequence derives from a woman under 30 in good health and CMV-seronegative. Specimen: PBMCs. The chain is built from TRBV6-5 and TRBJ2-5; TRBD2 agrees at 11 bases. The CDR3 reads CASSFGTSGQETQYF. CDR3 coding DNA: TGTGCCAGCAGTTTCGGGACTAGCGGCCAAGAGACCCAGTACTTC.